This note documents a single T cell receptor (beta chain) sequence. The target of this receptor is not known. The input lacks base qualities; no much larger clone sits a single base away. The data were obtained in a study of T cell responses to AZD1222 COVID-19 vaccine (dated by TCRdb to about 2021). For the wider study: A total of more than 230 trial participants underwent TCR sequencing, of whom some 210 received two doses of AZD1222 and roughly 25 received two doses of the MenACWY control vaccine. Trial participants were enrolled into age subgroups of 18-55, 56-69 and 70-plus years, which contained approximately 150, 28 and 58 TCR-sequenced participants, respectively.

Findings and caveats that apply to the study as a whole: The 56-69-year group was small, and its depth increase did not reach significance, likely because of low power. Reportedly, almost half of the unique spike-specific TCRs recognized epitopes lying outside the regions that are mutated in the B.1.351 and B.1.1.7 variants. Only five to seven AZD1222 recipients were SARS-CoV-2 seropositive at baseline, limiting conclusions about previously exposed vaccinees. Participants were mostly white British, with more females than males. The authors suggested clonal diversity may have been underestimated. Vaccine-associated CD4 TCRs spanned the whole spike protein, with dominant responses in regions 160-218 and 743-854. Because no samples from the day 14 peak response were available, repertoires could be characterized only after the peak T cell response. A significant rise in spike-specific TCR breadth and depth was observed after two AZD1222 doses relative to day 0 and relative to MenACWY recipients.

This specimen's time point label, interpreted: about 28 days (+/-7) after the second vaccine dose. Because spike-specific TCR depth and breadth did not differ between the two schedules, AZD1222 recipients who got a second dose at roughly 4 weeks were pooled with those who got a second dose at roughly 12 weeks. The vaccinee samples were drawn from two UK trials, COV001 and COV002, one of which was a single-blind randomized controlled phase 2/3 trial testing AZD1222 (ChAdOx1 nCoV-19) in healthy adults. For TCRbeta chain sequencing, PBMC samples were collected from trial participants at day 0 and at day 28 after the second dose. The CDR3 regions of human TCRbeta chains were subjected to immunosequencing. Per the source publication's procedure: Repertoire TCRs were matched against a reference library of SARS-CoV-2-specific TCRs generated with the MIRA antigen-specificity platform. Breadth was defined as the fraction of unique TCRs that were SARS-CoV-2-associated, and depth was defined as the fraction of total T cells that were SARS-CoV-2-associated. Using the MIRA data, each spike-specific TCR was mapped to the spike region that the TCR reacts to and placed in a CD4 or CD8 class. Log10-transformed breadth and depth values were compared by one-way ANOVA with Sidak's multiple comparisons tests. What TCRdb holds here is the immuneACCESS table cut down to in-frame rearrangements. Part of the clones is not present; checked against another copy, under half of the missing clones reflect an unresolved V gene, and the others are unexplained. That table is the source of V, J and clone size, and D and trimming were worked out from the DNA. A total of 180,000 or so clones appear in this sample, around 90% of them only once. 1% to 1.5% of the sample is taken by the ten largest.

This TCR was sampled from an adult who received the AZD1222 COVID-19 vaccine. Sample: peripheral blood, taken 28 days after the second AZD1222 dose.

The CDR3 reads CASSPSVNTIYF. The DNA reads as follows: TGTGCCAGCAGCCCATCCGTAAACACCATATATTTT. The chain uses TRBV3-1 (or the pseudogene TRBV3-2) and TRBJ1-3, with the D gene uncertain. According to the germline V gene (reference sequence), CDR1 reads LGHDT and CDR2 reads YNNKEL. V was cut back by 4 bases and J by 6 bases, leaving a gap of 7 bases between them. Inclusive of the bounding cysteine and phenylalanine, the CDR3 is 12 residues long. Only the CDR3 DNA is retained, 36 bases long and in frame from the first base.